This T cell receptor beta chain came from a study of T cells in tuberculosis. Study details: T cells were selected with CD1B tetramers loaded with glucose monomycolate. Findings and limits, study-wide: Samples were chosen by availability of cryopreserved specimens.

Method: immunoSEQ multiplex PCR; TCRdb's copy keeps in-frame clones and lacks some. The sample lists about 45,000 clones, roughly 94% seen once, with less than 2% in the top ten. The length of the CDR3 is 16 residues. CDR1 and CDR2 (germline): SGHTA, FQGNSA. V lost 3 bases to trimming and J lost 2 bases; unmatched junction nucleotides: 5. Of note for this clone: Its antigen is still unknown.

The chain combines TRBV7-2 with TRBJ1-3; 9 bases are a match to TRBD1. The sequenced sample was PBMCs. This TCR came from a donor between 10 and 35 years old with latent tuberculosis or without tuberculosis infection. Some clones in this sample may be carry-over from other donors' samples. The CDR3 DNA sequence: TGTGCCAGCAGCTTGGGACAGGGTTTCGCTGGAAACACCATATATTTT. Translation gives CASSLGQGFAGNTIYF.